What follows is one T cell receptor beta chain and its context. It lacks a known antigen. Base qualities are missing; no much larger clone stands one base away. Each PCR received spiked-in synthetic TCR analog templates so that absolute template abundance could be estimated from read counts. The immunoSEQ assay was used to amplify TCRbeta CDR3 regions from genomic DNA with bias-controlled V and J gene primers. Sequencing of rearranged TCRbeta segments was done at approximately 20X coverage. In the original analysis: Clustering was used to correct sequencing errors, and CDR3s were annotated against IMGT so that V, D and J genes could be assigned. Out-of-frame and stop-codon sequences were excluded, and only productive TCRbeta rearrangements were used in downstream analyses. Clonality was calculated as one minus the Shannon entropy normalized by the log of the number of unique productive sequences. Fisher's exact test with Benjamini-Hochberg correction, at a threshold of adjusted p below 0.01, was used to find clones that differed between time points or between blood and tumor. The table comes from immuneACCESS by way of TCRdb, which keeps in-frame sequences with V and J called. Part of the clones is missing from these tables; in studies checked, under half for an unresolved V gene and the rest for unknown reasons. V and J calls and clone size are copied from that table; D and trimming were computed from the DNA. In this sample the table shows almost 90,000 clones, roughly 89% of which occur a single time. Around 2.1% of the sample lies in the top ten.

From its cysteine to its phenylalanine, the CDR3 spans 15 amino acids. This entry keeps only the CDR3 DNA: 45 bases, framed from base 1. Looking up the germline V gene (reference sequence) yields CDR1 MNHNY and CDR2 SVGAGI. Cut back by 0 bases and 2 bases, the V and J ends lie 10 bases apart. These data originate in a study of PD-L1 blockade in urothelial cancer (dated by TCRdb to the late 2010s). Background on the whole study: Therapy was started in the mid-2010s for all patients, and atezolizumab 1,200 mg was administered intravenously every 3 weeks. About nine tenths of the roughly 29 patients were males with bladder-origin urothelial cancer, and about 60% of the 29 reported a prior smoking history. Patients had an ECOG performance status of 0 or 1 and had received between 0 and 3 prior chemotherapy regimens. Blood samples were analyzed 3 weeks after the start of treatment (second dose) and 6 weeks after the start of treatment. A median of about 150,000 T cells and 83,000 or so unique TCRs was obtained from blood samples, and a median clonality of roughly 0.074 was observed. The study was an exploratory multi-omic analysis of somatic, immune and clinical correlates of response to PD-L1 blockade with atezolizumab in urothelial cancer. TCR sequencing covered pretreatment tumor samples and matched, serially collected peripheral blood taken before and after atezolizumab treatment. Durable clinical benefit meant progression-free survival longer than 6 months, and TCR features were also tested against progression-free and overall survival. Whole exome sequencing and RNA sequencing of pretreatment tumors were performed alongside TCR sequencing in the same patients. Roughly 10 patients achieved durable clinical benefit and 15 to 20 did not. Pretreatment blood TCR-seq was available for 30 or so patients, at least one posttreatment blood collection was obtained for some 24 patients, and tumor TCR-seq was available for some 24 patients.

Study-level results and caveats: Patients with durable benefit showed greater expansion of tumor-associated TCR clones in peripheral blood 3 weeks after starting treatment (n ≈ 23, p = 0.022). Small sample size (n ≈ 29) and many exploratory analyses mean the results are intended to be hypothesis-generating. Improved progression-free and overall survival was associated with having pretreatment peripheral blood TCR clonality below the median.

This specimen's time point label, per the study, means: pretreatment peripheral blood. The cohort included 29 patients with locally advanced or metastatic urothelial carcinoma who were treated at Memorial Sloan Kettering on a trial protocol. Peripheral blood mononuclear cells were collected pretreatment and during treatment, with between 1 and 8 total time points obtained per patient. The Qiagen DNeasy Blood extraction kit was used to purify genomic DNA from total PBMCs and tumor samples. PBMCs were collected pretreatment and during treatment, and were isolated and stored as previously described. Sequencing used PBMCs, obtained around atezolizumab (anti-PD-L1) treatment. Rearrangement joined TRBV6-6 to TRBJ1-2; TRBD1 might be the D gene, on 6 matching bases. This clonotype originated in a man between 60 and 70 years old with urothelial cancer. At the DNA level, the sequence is TGTGCCAGCAGTTACTCGCGGGGGGCCAACTATGGCTACACCTTC. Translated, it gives CASSYSRGANYGYTF.